Following are 13 T cell receptor beta chains from one sample sequenced in a study of blood T cell repertoires in COVID-19. Some clones are missing from TCRdb's copy, which holds only in-frame ones; the method was immunoSEQ multiplex PCR. Of 300,000 to 400,000 clones in the sample, approximately 88% were seen once. The sample consisted of PBMCs or T cells enriched from blood (not recorded which). The receptors come from a woman aged 25 to 39 with acute COVID-19.

The gene calls are TRBV20-1 and TRBJ1-3; the D is unclear. Germline V gives CDR1 DFQATT, CDR2 SNEGSKA (reference sequence). This CDR3 spans 13 amino acids. V was pared by 3 bases and J by 2 bases, with 8 bases between. CDR3: CSASHGAGNTIYF. The CDR3 DNA is TGCAGTGCTAGTCACGGGGCTGGAAACACCATATATTTT.

Remarks on this clone: Other DNA sequences in this specimen translate into the identical CDR3. This chain joins TRBV7-2 and TRBJ1-1, with 7 bases lining up with TRBD1. Trimming removed 2 bases from V and 1 base from J; junction bases left unmatched: 1. The germline CDR1 and CDR2 sequences are SGHTA and FQGNSA. CDR3 size: 14 residues. The CDR3 spells CASSLQGGNTEAFF. The CDR3 DNA reads TGTGCCAGCAGCTTACAGGGGGGGAACACTGAAGCTTTCTTT.

This chain connects TRBV11-2 to TRBJ2-2; 10 bases are a match to TRBD1. The CDR3 extends over 16 amino acids. The germline V gene encodes CDR1 SGHAT and CDR2 FQNNGV. J gave up 4 bases and V 5 bases, and 7 bases lay outside the gene matches. This chain's CDR3 is CASSRTGGIVTGELFF. The CDR3 region has the DNA TGTGCCAGCAGCCGGACAGGGGGAATTGTCACCGGGGAGCTGTTTTTT.

The chain employs TRBV27 and TRBJ2-2; 12 bases align to TRBD2. This CDR3 has 18 amino acids. Trimming at V came to 4 bases and at J to 0 bases, leaving 6 bases not matched to a gene. Germline CDR1 reads MNHEY; CDR2 reads SMNVEV (reference sequence). CDR3 in DNA: TGTGCCAGCAGTTACCGACTAGCGGGGGCCTCGAACACCGGGGAGCTGTTTTTT. It codes for CASSYRLAGASNTGELFF.

This clone came up once. The V call is TRBV3-1 (or the pseudogene TRBV3-2), the J call TRBJ1-1, with 9 bases aligning to TRBD1. The ends lost 7 bases at V and 11 bases at J; junction bases unmatched: 14. This CDR3 comprises 14 residues. Per the germline V gene, CDR1 is LGHDT and CDR2 is YNNKEL (reference sequence). The CDR3 protein is CASNYRDREGTAFF. CDR3 coding DNA: TGTGCCAGCAATTACCGGGACAGGGAAGGGACGGCTTTCTTT.

This CDR3 reads CSVEAGQVVGYTF. The DNA for the CDR3 is TGCAGCGTTGAAGCGGGTCAAGTAGTTGGCTACACCTTC. V and J are TRBV29-1 and TRBJ1-2; no clear D. Germline CDR1 and CDR2: SQVTM and ANQGSEA. This CDR3 region has 13 residues. Trimming removed 1 base from V and 7 bases from J, with 13 bases in between.

This chain joins TRBV30 and TRBJ1-5, with TRBD1 matching 9 bases. Germline lookup yields CDR1 GTSNPN and CDR2 SVGIG (reference sequence). V gave up 5 bases and J gave up 10 bases; unmatched junction bases: 12. The CDR3 is 14 amino acids. The CDR3 bases are TGTGCCTGGGATAGCGGACAGGGGCTAGGTCCCCAGCATTTT. Amino acid sequence: CAWDSGQGLGPQHF. Together with reference TRBV30 and TRBJ1-5, the CDR3 gives the full variable domain: SQTIHQWPATLVQPVGSPLSLECTVEGTSNPNLYWYRQAAGRGLQLLFYSVGIGQISSEVPQNLSASRPQDRQFILSSKKLLLSDSGFYLCAWDSGQGLGPQHFGDGTRLSIL.

The genes are TRBV30 and TRBJ1-5; TRBD1 agrees at 7 bases. The trim removed 3 bases at V and 2 bases at J, leaving 4 bases unmatched. The CDR3 covers 14 residues. From germline, CDR1 is GTSNPN and CDR2 SVGIG (reference sequence). DNA of the CDR3: TGTGCCTGGAGCCCAACAGGGGGCAATCAGCCCCAGCATTTT. This gives the protein CAWSPTGGNQPQHF.

The chain combines TRBV2 with TRBJ2-2; D is unclear. The ends were cut back, 3 bases at V and 7 bases at J, with 9 bases in the middle. Germline CDR1 is SNHLY and CDR2 is FYNNEI. This CDR3 comprises 13 residues. CDR3 DNA sequence: TGTGCCAGCAGTGATACTGAGGTCGGGGAGCTGTTTTTT. Translated: CASSDTEVGELFF.

This clone was detected only a few times. The V and J genes are TRBV28 and TRBJ2-7; TRBD1 agrees at 10 bases. The CDR3 is made up of 16 amino acids. J gave up 7 bases and V 4 bases, and 13 bases lay outside the gene matches. In germline, CDR1 is MDHEN, CDR2 SYDVKM. Written as DNA, the CDR3 is TGTGCCAGCAGTTATGGGACGACAGGGGGCCTTGGGGAGCAGTACTTC. This codes for CASSYGTTGGLGEQYF.

The chain is built from TRBV5-6 and TRBJ2-6, with 10 bases matching TRBD1. CDR1 and CDR2 from the germline V gene are SGHDT and YYEEEE. J gave up 2 bases and V 4 bases, and 9 bases lay outside the gene matches. This CDR3 contains 18 residues. CDR3 protein: CASSAAGTGVAGANVLTF. For the CDR3, the DNA is TGTGCCAGCAGCGCCGCCGGGACAGGGGTGGCTGGGGCCAACGTCCTGACTTTC.

The gene calls are TRBV6-5 and TRBJ2-3; D is uncertain. Germline CDR1 MNHEY, CDR2 SVGAGI. V lost 5 bases and J 0 bases, leaving 9 bases between the germline ends. The CDR3 is 14 amino acids. The CDR3 spells CASSQSASTDTQYF. CDR3 nucleotide sequence: TGTGCCAGCAGTCAAAGCGCGAGCACAGATACGCAGTATTTT.

On this clone itself: The sample has other DNA sequences that encode this CDR3 too. The chain uses TRBV3-1 (or the pseudogene TRBV3-2) and TRBJ1-2; TRBD1 might be the D (6 bases). The length of the CDR3 is 15 residues. The ends were cut back, 1 base at V and 2 bases at J, with 11 bases in the middle. CDR1 and CDR2 from the germline V gene are LGHDT and YNNKEL (reference sequence). CDR3 nucleotides: TGTGCCAGCAGCCAAGGCAGGGGCAGGAACTATGGCTACACCTTC. It is translated as CASSQGRGRNYGYTF.